This T cell receptor beta chain was recovered during a study of CD8+ T cells in alopecia areata. Study-level background: Those treated were given oral tofacitinib at 5 to 10 mg twice daily. Study-level results: Just one nonresponder means the tie between baseline CD8+ expansion and response stays uncertain.

This clone showed up just once. Antigen unknown. Following extraction, RNA underwent reverse transcription to cDNA, which served as the sequencing template. Sequencing was performed with immunoSEQ multiplex PCR; in TCRdb, only in-frame clones are kept and a portion is missing. This sample has around 150,000 clones; around three fifths occur once, and the top ten carry around 0.91%. The treatment: oral pan-JAK inhibitor, 5-10 mg twice daily. Researchers gathered lesional scalp punch biopsies and peripheral blood from patients with alopecia areata. Trimming took 7 bases from V and 0 from J, leaving 10 bases between them. The germline V gene has CDR1 SQVTM and CDR2 ANQGSEA. There are 12 residues in the CDR3.

The sequence came from a human donor with alopecia areata. Sample: CD4+ T cells sorted from blood, taken at week 4, from a patient treated with tofacitinib. The rearrangement links TRBV29-1 to TRBJ2-7, with a weak D call TRBD2 (5 bases). In DNA form, the CDR3 reads TGCAGCGCTCGGACTGTCTCCTACGAGCAGTACTTC. It is translated as CSARTVSYEQYF.